Presented here are 28 T cell receptor beta chains from one specimen sequenced in a study of OX40 agonist ivuxolimab in advanced cancers. Clones were read by immunoSEQ multiplex PCR, and TCRdb kept only the in-frame ones, dropping some. The sample records 80,000 to 95,000 clones, just over 90% being singletons. The specimen comprised CD4+ or CD8+ T cells sorted from blood, sampled in a trial of the OX40 agonist ivuxolimab. The receptor set was obtained from an adult with an advanced solid tumor such as melanoma, head and neck, liver or kidney cancer.

This chain uses TRBV11-2 with TRBJ2-1; the match to TRBD2 covers 7 bases. V dropped 5 bases and J dropped 0; count of bases not matched to a gene: 7. CDR1 is SGHAT, CDR2 FQNNGV, per germline. This CDR3 region has 16 residues. The CDR3 here is CASSTTRGSSYNEQFF. In DNA form, the CDR3 reads TGTGCCAGCAGCACCACACGCGGGAGCTCCTACAATGAGCAGTTCTTC.

This clone has only one observation. J is TRBJ1-1 and V is TRBV28; no definite D call. From germline, CDR1 is MDHEN and CDR2 SYDVKM. The ends were cut back, 5 bases at V and 7 bases at J, with 11 bases in the middle. The CDR3 totals 12 residues. The CDR3 loop is CASSPVTSEAFF. As DNA, the CDR3 is TGTGCCAGCAGTCCCGTGACTAGTGAAGCTTTCTTT.

This clone was seen only once. The chain employs TRBV11-2 and TRBJ2-3; 7 bases agree with TRBD2. The J segment lost 7 bases and the V segment lost 5 bases, leaving 12 bases of the junction unmatched. CDR1 SGHAT and CDR2 FQNNGV come from the germline V gene. The CDR3 has 15 residues. The CDR3 loop is CASSRGGGRLNTQYF. The CDR3 coding sequence is TGTGCCAGCAGCCGCGGGGGAGGCCGACTTAATACGCAGTATTTT.

The chain couples TRBV19 to TRBJ2-5; 8 nucleotides line up with TRBD1. CDR3 size: 14 residues. The V gene's germline CDR1 is LNHDA and CDR2 SQIVND (reference sequence). V shed 2 bases, J shed 1 base, and the junction held 0 bases outside the gene matches. CDR3 nucleotide sequence: TGTGCCAGTAGTATAACAGGGGGCCAAGAGACCCAGTACTTC. Protein sequence: CASSITGGQETQYF.

The chain uses TRBV10-3 and TRBJ2-5, with a weak D call TRBD1 (6 bases). This CDR3 contains 13 residues. Germline V gene lookup returns CDR1 ENHRY and CDR2 SYGVKD. With 7 bases removed from V and 0 bases from J, the gap between germline ends came to 9 bases. The CDR3 bases are TGTGCCATCACCCGGGACAACCAAGAGACCCAGTACTTC. It encodes CAITRDNQETQYF.

This clone was observed once. The chain employs TRBV7-2 and TRBJ1-5, with D hard to call. From germline, CDR1 is SGHTA and CDR2 FQGNSA. This CDR3 comprises 14 residues. Deletions cut 5 bases from V and 0 bases from J, with 8 bases between. The CDR3 sequence is CASSPDYSNQPQHF. In nucleotides, the CDR3 is TGTGCCAGCAGCCCCGATTATAGCAATCAGCCCCAGCATTTT. Drawing the rest from reference TRBV7-2 and TRBJ1-5, the complete variable domain is GAGVSQSPSNKVTEKGKDVELRCDPISGHTALYWYRQSLGQGLEFLIYFQGNSAPDKSGLPSDRFSAERTGGSVSTLTIQRTQQEDSAVYLCASSPDYSNQPQHFGDGTRLSIL.

This sequence joins TRBV9 and TRBJ2-2; D is undetermined. The CDR3 covers 14 residues. Germline values: CDR1 SGDLS, CDR2 YYNGEE. Trimming shortened V by 0 bases and J by 1 base, and 4 bases separated the two germline ends. The chain's CDR3 is CASSVVENTGELFF. CDR3 DNA sequence: TGTGCCAGCAGCGTAGTGGAGAACACCGGGGAGCTGTTTTTT.

The chain is built from TRBV6-5 and TRBJ2-5; D is ambiguous. The CDR3 loop spans 13 amino acids. In germline, CDR1 is MNHEY, CDR2 SVGAGI. Deletions cut 5 bases from V and 1 base from J, with 8 bases between. The CDR3 sequence is CASSQTIQETQYF. The DNA for the CDR3 is TGTGCCAGCAGTCAAACCATCCAAGAGACCCAGTACTTC.

The chain uses TRBV7-3 and TRBJ2-2, with D possibly TRBD2 on 5 matching bases. The CDR3 contains 15 residues. Trimming took 5 bases from V and 7 from J, leaving 17 bases between them. Germline-derived CDR1 and CDR2 are SGHTA and FQGTGA. CDR3 sequence reads: CASSKGVLGGGELFF. DNA for the CDR3: TGTGCCAGCAGCAAGGGAGTACTTGGTGGCGGGGAGCTGTTTTTT.

The V and J genes are TRBV19 and TRBJ2-3; tentative D call: TRBD2 (6 bases). Germline CDR1 and CDR2: LNHDA and SQIVND (reference sequence). The germline V and J ends were trimmed by 3 bases and 5 bases, with 15 bases remaining between them. CDR3 size: 15 residues. The CDR3 protein is CASSMVGGLGDTQYF. CDR3 coding DNA: TGTGCCAGTAGTATGGTCGGGGGTTTAGGAGATACGCAGTATTTT.

V usage is TRBV6-5 and J usage is TRBJ1-5; D remains unclear. Germline CDR1 and CDR2: MNHEY and SVGAGI. Trimming cost V 0 bases and J 11 bases, with 14 bases left between them. This CDR3 region has 14 residues. CDR3: CASSYSRADEAQHF. In DNA form, the CDR3 reads TGTGCCAGCAGTTACTCGAGGGCCGATGAGGCCCAGCATTTT.

The chain employs TRBV6-6 and TRBJ1-1, with a weak D call TRBD1 (6 bases). CDR1 is MNHNY, CDR2 SVGAGI, per germline (reference sequence). Trimming pared 2 bases from V and 1 base from J, leaving 14 bases between. This CDR3 region has 16 residues. CDR3 region: CASSYPVGGTNTEAFF. DNA for the CDR3: TGTGCCAGCAGTTACCCAGTAGGGGGGACGAACACTGAAGCTTTCTTT.

V is TRBV7-9 and J is TRBJ2-2; D ambiguous. The length of the CDR3 is 13 residues. The germline V and J ends were trimmed by 6 bases and 4 bases, with 9 bases remaining between them. From germline, CDR1 is SEHNR and CDR2 FQNEAQ (reference sequence). The CDR3 nucleotides read TGTGCCAGCAGAAGCCACAGCACCGGGGAGCTGTTTTTT. Encoded protein: CASRSHSTGELFF.

The V call is TRBV5-1, the J call TRBJ1-1; no clear D. V dropped 4 bases and J dropped 0 bases, with 10 bases sitting between them. The length of the CDR3 is 14 residues. Looked up from germline, CDR1 is SGHRS and CDR2 is YFSETQ. This CDR3 is CASSPTRVNTEAFF. For the CDR3, the DNA is TGCGCCAGCAGCCCGACGCGGGTGAACACTGAAGCTTTCTTT.

The chain is built from TRBV10-3 and TRBJ1-2, with 10 bases matching TRBD1. Germline assignment: CDR1 ENHRY and CDR2 SYGVKD. This CDR3 region has 14 residues. V shed 0 bases, J shed 7 bases, and the junction held 2 bases outside the gene matches. The CDR3 is CAISESGQGLGYTF. As DNA, the CDR3 is TGTGCCATCAGTGAGTCGGGACAGGGGCTTGGCTACACCTTC.

This rearrangement joins TRBV28 to TRBJ2-7; possibly TRBD1 for D (5 bases). Trimming took 7 bases from V and 4 from J, leaving 17 bases between them. This CDR3 contains 14 residues. CDR1 is MDHEN and CDR2 is SYDVKM in the germline V gene. The CDR3 loop reads CASTRAGPIYEQYF. DNA for the CDR3: TGTGCCAGCACAAGGGCAGGGCCTATTTACGAGCAGTACTTC.

Only one count was recorded for this clone. The chain carries TRBV29-1 and TRBJ2-3, with D tentatively TRBD2 (5 bases). This CDR3 spans 14 amino acids. Germline-derived CDR1 and CDR2 are SQVTM and ANQGSEA. V lost 2 bases to trimming and J lost 5 bases, with 14 bases between them. The CDR3 region has the DNA TGCAGCGTTGAAAAGGAGGCCCAGATAGATACGCAGTATTTT. It translates to CSVEKEAQIDTQYF.

This clone was counted a few times. The DNA for the CDR3 is TGTGCCAGCAGCGCCATATCAGGGGAAAGAGGAGCCTACGAGCAGTACTTC. It codes for CASSAISGERGAYEQYF. This chain links TRBV7-9 with TRBJ2-7; tentatively, D is TRBD1 (6 bases). Trimming stripped 5 bases from V and 2 bases from J, with 22 bases between. Germline assignment: CDR1 SEHNR and CDR2 FQNEAQ (reference sequence). The CDR3 loop spans 17 amino acids.

This chain links TRBV6-1 with TRBJ1-1; D is undetermined. Deletions cut 4 bases from V and 0 bases from J, with 6 bases between. This CDR3 has 13 amino acids. Germline CDR1 MNHNS, CDR2 SASEGT. The CDR3 loop reads CASSGVMNTEAFF. The CDR3 DNA reads TGTGCCAGCAGTGGAGTAATGAACACTGAAGCTTTCTTT.

This chain links TRBV5-4 with TRBJ2-5, with D maybe TRBD2 (6 bases). The CDR3 covers 15 residues. Trimming stripped 4 bases from V and 1 base from J, with 14 bases between. The germline V gene has CDR1 SGHNT and CDR2 YYREEE (reference sequence). The CDR3 here is CASSPPAGFQETQYF. CDR3 DNA sequence: TGTGCCAGCAGCCCCCCCGCGGGGTTCCAAGAGACCCAGTACTTC.

The chain carries TRBV5-4 and TRBJ1-6; 8 nucleotides match TRBD1. Trimming took 1 base from V and 5 from J; bases not matched to a gene: 2. The CDR3 sequence is 15 residues long. Germline V gene lookup returns CDR1 SGHNT and CDR2 YYREEE (reference sequence). The CDR3 nucleotides are TGTGCCAGCAGCTTGCAGGGGGCGAATAATTCACCCCTCCACTTT. It translates to CASSLQGANNSPLHF.

V gene TRBV6-6 combines with J gene TRBJ2-7, with D possibly matching TRBD1 (6 bases). This CDR3 region has 15 residues. Trimming took off 5 bases at V and 3 bases at J, with 17 bases between the two ends. Germline V gene lookup returns CDR1 MNHNY and CDR2 SVGAGI (reference sequence). This chain's CDR3 is CASSPLGATNYEQYF. Here the CDR3 DNA reads TGTGCCAGCAGTCCCTTGGGGGCGACCAACTACGAGCAGTACTTC.

V gene TRBV10-1 combines with J gene TRBJ2-3; TRBD2 aligns across 11 bases. The germline V gene has CDR1 WNHNN and CDR2 SYGVQD (reference sequence). V was clipped by 6 bases and J by 6 bases; unmatched bases: 8. The CDR3 is made up of 15 amino acids. CDR3 amino acids: CASSPTSGTDDTQYF. For the CDR3, the DNA is TGCGCCAGCAGCCCGACTAGCGGGACGGATGATACGCAGTATTTT.

V is TRBV2 and J is TRBJ2-1; perhaps TRBD2 as D (5 bases). Germline V gene data show CDR1 as SNHLY and CDR2 as FYNNEI. V was pared by 8 bases and J by 12 bases, with 11 bases between. This CDR3 comprises 10 residues. CDR3 in DNA: TGTGCCAGCCTACTAGAAAGGCAGTTCTTC. It is translated as CASLLERQFF.

The CDR3 coding sequence is TGTGCCAGCTCACCAGGGTCCCAAGAGACCCAGTACTTC. Residues: CASSPGSQETQYF. This chain joins TRBV18 and TRBJ2-5; no clear D gene. The CDR3 extends over 13 amino acids. V was pared by 2 bases and J by 1 base, with 5 bases between. Per the germline V gene, CDR1 is KGHSH and CDR2 is LQKENI.

V is TRBV6-5 and J is TRBJ1-1; 8 nucleotides match TRBD1. Germline V gene sequence: CDR1 MNHEY, CDR2 SVGAGI. V lost 6 bases, J lost 4 bases, and 7 bases stayed unmatched. The CDR3 runs 14 residues. CDR3 sequence: CASSPGGWSTEAFF. CDR3 DNA sequence: TGTGCCAGCAGCCCAGGGGGCTGGAGCACTGAAGCTTTCTTT.

The chain is built from TRBV25-1 and TRBJ2-7; no definite D call. Trimming took off 3 bases at V and 5 bases at J, with 17 bases between the two ends. The CDR3 runs 15 residues. CDR1 and CDR2 (germline): MGHDK, SYGVNS. In DNA, the CDR3 is TGTGCCAGCAGTGACCCCGGAATGGGCTGGGACGAGCAGTACTTC. Amino acid sequence: CASSDPGMGWDEQYF.

The gene calls are TRBV7-2 and TRBJ1-5; no firm D call. The CDR3 contains 12 residues. Trimming took off 5 bases at V and 6 bases at J, with 8 bases between the two ends. CDR1 and CDR2 (germline): SGHTA, FQGNSA. CDR3: CASSPYGQPQHF. In DNA form, the CDR3 reads TGTGCCAGCAGCCCATATGGTCAGCCCCAGCATTTT.